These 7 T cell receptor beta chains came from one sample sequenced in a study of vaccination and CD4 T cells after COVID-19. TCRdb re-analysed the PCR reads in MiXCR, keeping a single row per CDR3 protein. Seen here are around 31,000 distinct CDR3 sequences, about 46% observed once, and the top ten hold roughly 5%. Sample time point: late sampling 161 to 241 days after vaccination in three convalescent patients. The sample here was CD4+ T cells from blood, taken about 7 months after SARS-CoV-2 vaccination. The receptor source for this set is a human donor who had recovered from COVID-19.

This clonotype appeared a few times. CDR3 amino acids: CASSDVAGVGNEQFF. The DNA of the CDR3 is TGTGCCAGCAGTGACGTAGCGGGAGTGGGGAATGAGCAGTTCTTC. This chain connects TRBV6-4 to TRBJ2-1, with 9 bases matching TRBD2. This CDR3 is 15 amino acids long. CDR1 is MRHNA, CDR2 SNTAGT, per germline. The V and J ends lost 2 bases and 7 bases, in that order; junction bases with no gene match: 6.

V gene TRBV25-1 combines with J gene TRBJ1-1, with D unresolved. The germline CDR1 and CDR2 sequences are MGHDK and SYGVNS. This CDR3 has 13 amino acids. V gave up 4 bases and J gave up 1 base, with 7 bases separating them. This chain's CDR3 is CASSGRENTEAFF. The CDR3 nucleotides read TGTGCCAGCAGTGGACGAGAGAACACTGAAGCTTTCTTT.

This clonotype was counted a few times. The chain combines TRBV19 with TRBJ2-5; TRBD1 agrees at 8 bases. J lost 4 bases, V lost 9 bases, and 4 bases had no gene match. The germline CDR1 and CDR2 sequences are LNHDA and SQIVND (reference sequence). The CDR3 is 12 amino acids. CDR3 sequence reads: CASGGTGETQYF. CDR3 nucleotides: TGTGCCAGCGGAGGGACAGGAGAGACCCAGTACTTC.

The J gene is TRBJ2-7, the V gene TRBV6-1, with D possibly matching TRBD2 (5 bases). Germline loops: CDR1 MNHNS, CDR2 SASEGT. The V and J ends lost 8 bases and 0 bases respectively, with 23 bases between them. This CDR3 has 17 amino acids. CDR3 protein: CASEARSSLSVSYEQYF. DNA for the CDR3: TGTGCCAGCGAAGCCAGGTCCTCGCTTAGCGTCTCCTACGAGCAGTACTTC.

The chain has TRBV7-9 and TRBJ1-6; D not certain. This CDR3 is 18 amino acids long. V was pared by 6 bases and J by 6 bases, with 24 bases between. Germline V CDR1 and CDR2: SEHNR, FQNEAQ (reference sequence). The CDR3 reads CASRRPGEDGIINSPLHF. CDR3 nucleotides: TGTGCCAGCAGGAGGCCGGGAGAAGACGGAATCATTAATTCACCCCTCCACTTT.

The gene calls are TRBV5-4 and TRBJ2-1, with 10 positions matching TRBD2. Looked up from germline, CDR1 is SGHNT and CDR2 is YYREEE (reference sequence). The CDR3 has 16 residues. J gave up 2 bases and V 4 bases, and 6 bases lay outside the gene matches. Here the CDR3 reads CASSVPSGRAYNEQFF. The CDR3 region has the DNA TGTGCCAGCAGCGTCCCGAGCGGGAGGGCCTACAATGAGCAGTTCTTC.

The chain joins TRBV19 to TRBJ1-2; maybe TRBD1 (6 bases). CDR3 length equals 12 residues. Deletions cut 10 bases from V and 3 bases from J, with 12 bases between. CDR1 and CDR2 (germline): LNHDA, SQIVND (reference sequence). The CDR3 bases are TGTGCCACCCGGGACAACTACTATGGCTACACCTTC. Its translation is CATRDNYYGYTF.